The entry that follows covers one TCR beta chain sequence. A sample-barcoded 5' primer and a J-beta primer mix were used in a second PCR of about 7 to 12 cycles. TCRdb reanalysed the 5' RACE reads using MiXCR and keeps one entry per CDR3 protein. The profile shows some 1 million distinct CDR3 sequences, under 55% of them singletons. Isolation per sample recovered at least 7 million PBMCs. The source of the sample is a study of blood T cells in healthy people across ages. After removal of 1 base from V and 2 bases from J, the junction contained 7 bases not matched to a gene. The germline CDR1 and CDR2 sequences are SQVTM and ANQGSEA. The CDR3 contains 16 residues.

V gene TRBV29-1 combines with J gene TRBJ2-5; 10 bases are a match to TRBD2. The sequence came from a woman in her fifties or sixties in good health. The source material was blood. CDR3 protein: CSVEAGLAVLQETQYF. The CDR3, as DNA: TGCAGCGTTGAAGCCGGACTAGCGGTACTTCAAGAGACCCAGTACTTC.